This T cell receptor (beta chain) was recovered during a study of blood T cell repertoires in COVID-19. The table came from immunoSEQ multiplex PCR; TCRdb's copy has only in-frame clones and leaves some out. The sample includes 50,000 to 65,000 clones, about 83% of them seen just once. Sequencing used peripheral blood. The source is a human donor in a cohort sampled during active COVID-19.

CDR3 amino acids: CSASGPEQYF. The CDR3 nucleotides read TGCAGTGCTAGTGGTCCAGAGCAGTATTTT. The chain uses TRBV20-1 and TRBJ2-3; no firm D call. V dropped 3 bases and J dropped 11 bases, with 9 bases sitting between them. CDR1 is DFQATT, CDR2 SNEGSKA, per germline (reference sequence). This CDR3 contains 10 residues.